This T cell receptor beta chain is drawn from a study of blood T cell repertoires in COVID-19. Study as a whole: COVID-19 samples, acute and convalescent, were from the United States, Italy and Spain. Sample material is recorded as cDNA or gDNA derived from T cells, B-cell-depleted T cells, or PBMCs.

The CDR3 contains 15 residues. The germline CDR1 and CDR2 sequences are SEHNR and FQNEAQ (reference sequence). The ends lost 2 bases at V and 6 bases at J; junction bases unmatched: 3. As originally analysed: Counts of nucleated cells, estimated from reference gene primer amplification, were obtained. Assay: immunoSEQ multiplex PCR; the TCRdb copy retains only in-frame clones and omits some. V, J and clone size reflect that table, while D and trimming were determined from the DNA. The sample has tens of thousands of clones, 88% seen once; the top ten hold about 27%. Sequencing used peripheral blood. The V call is TRBV7-9, the J call TRBJ2-1; 11 bases fit TRBD2. This sequence originates from a man aged 50 or older with acute or convalescent COVID-19. The CDR3 sequence is CASSLLAGGINEQFF. CDR3 DNA sequence: TGTGCCAGCAGCTTACTAGCGGGGGGTATCAATGAGCAGTTCTTC.